Presented here are 11 T cell receptor beta chains from one specimen sequenced in a study of metastatic and nonmetastatic thyroid tumors. TCRdb re-analyzed the PCR reads through MiXCR. The sample contains about 20,000 clones, over 20% of which appear only once. No patient received treatment before thyroid surgery. Sample: tumor tissue. These receptors originate from a male donor with papillary thyroid cancer or a benign thyroid nodule (not recorded which). Some clones in this sample may be carry-over from other donors' samples.

This clone was seen many times. The chain links TRBV12-3 or TRBV12-4 to TRBJ1-6; D gene ambiguous. CDR3 length: 13 amino acids. Trimming took 3 bases from V and 7 from J, leaving 7 bases between them. The CDR3 region has the DNA TGTGCCAGCAGTTTTTCTAAGAATTCACCCCTCCACTTT. Protein: CASSFSKNSPLHF.

There are many counts of this clone. This may come from a read error, since a much larger clone is one base off. Other nucleotide sequences in the sample specify the same CDR3. The V call is TRBV11-3, the J call TRBJ2-5; 10 positions match TRBD2. The V gene's germline CDR1 is SGHNT and CDR2 YENEEA. This CDR3 comprises 15 residues. The CDR3 DNA is TGTGCCAGCAGCTCCGGGACTAGCGAGGGTGAGACCCAGTATTTC. This gives the protein CASSSGTSEGETQYF.

This clone has ten or more counts. The chain employs TRBV6-2 or TRBV6-3 and TRBJ2-3; unclear D gene. The V end was cut by 4 bases, the J end by 2 bases, with 10 bases between. The CDR3 length is 14 residues. CDR1 and CDR2 (germline): MNHEY, SVGEGT. CDR3 bases: TGTGCCAGCAGTTTCAACCCTAACACAGATACGCAGTATTTT. It specifies CASSFNPNTDTQYF.

Remarks on this clone: At one of its ends the junction is not consistent with the germline gene, which may arise from a read error. The V gene is TRBV20-1, the J gene TRBJ1-5, with D hard to call. Germline CDR1 reads DFQATT; CDR2 reads SNEGSKA (reference sequence). This CDR3 has 11 residues. The CDR3 reads CSATDVGPHHF. For the CDR3, the DNA is TGCAGTGCTACGGACGTCGGGCCCCATCATTTT.

This clone was seen at least ten times. This chain joins TRBV20-1 and TRBJ2-7, with D unresolved. V was clipped by 1 base and J by 3 bases, with 13 bases between them. Germline V lookup: CDR1 DFQATT, CDR2 SNEGSKA (reference sequence). The CDR3 spans 14 residues. The CDR3: CSARGVGGNYEQYF. The CDR3 DNA sequence: TGCAGTGCTAGAGGGGTTGGCGGTAACTACGAGCAGTACTTC.

This clone has a count of ten or more. The J gene is TRBJ2-5, the V gene TRBV7-9, with 12 bases aligning to TRBD2. V gave up 5 bases and J gave up 4 bases; unmatched junction bases: 8. From germline, CDR1 is SEHNR and CDR2 FQNEAQ (reference sequence). There are 16 residues in the CDR3. The CDR3 reads CASSPTPGLAGETQYF. CDR3 bases: TGTGCCAGCAGCCCCACCCCGGGACTAGCGGGAGAGACCCAGTACTTC.

The genes are TRBV30 and TRBJ1-5; D unclear. The germline CDR1 and CDR2 sequences are GTSNPN and SVGIG (reference sequence). V gave up 3 bases and J gave up 1 base, with 7 bases separating them. The CDR3 has 13 amino acids. The CDR3 coding sequence is TGTGCCTGGAGGGAGAGGAGCAATCAGCCCCAGCATTTT. Protein sequence: CAWRERSNQPQHF. The variable domain in full, completed from reference TRBV30 and TRBJ1-5, reads SQTIHQWPATLVQPVGSPLSLECTVEGTSNPNLYWYRQAAGRGLQLLFYSVGIGQISSEVPQNLSASRPQDRQFILSSKKLLLSDSGFYLCAWRERSNQPQHFGDGTRLSIL.

At least ten counts were recorded for this clone. The chain employs TRBV15 and TRBJ2-6, with 7 bases that match TRBD1. The CDR3 has 19 residues. Germline values: CDR1 LNHNV, CDR2 YYDKDF (reference sequence). The ends lost 2 bases at V and 0 bases at J; junction bases unmatched: 10. The CDR3: CATSRSDGQVPSGANVLTF. Here the CDR3 DNA reads TGTGCCACCAGCAGAAGCGACGGACAGGTCCCCTCTGGGGCCAACGTCCTGACTTTC.

The sample holds a few counts of this clone. A read error may explain this, as a much larger clone is one base away. The gene calls are TRBV10-3 and TRBJ2-2; D is possibly TRBD1 or TRBD2 (5 bases each). V gave up 8 bases and J gave up 5 bases, with 15 bases separating them. Per germline, CDR1 ENHRY and CDR2 SYGVKD. This CDR3 has 14 amino acids. The CDR3 loop is CAIGDPVFTGELFF. The CDR3 bases are TGTGCCATCGGGGACCCTGTTTTTACCGGGGAGCTGTTTTTT.

Turning to this clone: The junction departs from germline at one end; a sequencing error may be responsible. The V and J genes are TRBV2 and TRBJ1-6, with D possibly matching TRBD1 (6 bases). Germline CDR1 is SNHLY and CDR2 is FYNNEI. The CDR3 is 16 amino acids. The CDR3 sequence: CASCEMTGRYNSPLHF. The DNA of the CDR3 is TGTGCCAGCTGTGAGATGACAGGCCGCTATAATTCACCACTCCACTTT.

As for this clone: The junction differs from germline at one of its ends, possibly a read error. The J gene is TRBJ1-5, the V gene TRBV6-2 or TRBV6-3, with a tentative D call TRBD1 (5 bases). CDR1 and CDR2 (germline): MNHEY, SVGEGT. The length of the CDR3 is 15 residues. CDR3 DNA: TGTGCCAGCAGTTGTGGGACCGATAGCAATCAGCCCCACTATTTT. The encoded protein is CASSCGTDSNQPHYF.